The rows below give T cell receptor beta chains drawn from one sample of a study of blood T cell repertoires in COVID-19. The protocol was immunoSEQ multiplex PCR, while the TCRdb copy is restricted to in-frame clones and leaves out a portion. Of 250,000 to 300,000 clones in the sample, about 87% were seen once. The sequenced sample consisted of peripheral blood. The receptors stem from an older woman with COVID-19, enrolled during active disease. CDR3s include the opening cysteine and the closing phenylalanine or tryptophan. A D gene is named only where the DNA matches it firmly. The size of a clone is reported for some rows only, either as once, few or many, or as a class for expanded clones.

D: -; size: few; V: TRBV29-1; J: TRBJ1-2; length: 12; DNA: TGCAGCGTTGAAGATCTTAACTATGGCTACACCTTC; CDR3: CSVEDLNYGYTF
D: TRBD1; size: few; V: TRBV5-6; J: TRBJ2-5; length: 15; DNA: TGTGCCAGCAGCACAGGACAGGGAAGGGGAGAGACCCAGTACTTC; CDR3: CASSTGQGRGETQYF
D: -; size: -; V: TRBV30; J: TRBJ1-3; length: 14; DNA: TGTGCCTGGAGCTATTCCGGCTCTGGAAACACCATATATTTT; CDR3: CAWSYSGSGNTIYF
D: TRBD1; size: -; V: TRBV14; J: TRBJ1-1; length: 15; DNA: TGTGCCAGCAGCCAAGATTGGACAGGGTATACTGAAGCTTTCTTT; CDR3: CASSQDWTGYTEAFF
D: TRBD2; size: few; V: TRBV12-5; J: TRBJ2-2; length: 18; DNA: TGTGCTAGTGGTTTGACATCTCCTAGCGGGAGGCACACCGGGGAGCTGTTTTTT; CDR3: CASGLTSPSGRHTGELFF
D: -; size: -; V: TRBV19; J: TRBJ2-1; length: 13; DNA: TGTGCCAGTAGTATCAAGGGGGTCAATGAGCAGTTCTTC; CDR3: CASSIKGVNEQFF
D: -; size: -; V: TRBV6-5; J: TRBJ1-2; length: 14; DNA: TGTGCCAGCAGCCCAGGGCGGGGTAACTATGGCTACACCTTC; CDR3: CASSPGRGNYGYTF
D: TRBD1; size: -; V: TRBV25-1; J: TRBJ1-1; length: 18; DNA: TGTGCCAGCAGTGAATATTTCCCCCTAGGGACAGCGAACACTGAAGCTTTCTTT; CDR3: CASSEYFPLGTANTEAFF
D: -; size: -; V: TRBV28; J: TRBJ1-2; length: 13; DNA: TGTGCCAGCAGTTCCGGGACTTTTAAGGGCTACACCTTC; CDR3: CASSSGTFKGYTF
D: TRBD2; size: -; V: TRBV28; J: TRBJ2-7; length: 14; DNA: TGTGCCAGCAGCCCCCCGGGAGGGGGGGGCGAGCAGTACTTC; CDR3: CASSPPGGGGEQYF
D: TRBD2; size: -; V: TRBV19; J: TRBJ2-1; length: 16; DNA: TGTGCCAGTAGTCCTCAAGCGGGGGTAACCTACAATGAGCAGTTCTTC; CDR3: CASSPQAGVTYNEQFF
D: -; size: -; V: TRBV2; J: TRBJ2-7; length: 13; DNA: TGTGCCAGCAGTGAATGGGGCCCCCGCGAGCAGTACTTC; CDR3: CASSEWGPREQYF
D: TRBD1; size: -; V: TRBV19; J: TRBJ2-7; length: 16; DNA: TGTGCCAGTAGTAGGGACAGGACTGACCGCTCCTACGAGCAGTACTTC; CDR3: CASSRDRTDRSYEQYF
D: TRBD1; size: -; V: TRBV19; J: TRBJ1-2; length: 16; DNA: TGTGCCAGTAGTTCCCCCGGGACAGGCCTTAACTATGGCTACACCTTC; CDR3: CASSSPGTGLNYGYTF
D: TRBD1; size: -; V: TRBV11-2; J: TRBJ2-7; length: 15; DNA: TGTGCCAGCAGCTTCCCGGGACAGGGAGCCTACGAGCAGTACTTC; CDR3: CASSFPGQGAYEQYF
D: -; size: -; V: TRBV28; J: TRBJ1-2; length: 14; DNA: TGTGCCAGCAGAATCCAGGAGGGGAACTATGGCTACACCTTC; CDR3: CASRIQEGNYGYTF
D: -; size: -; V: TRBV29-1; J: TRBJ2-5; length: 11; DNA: TGCAGCGTGGGGCACGGAGAGACCCAGTACTTC; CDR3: CSVGHGETQYF
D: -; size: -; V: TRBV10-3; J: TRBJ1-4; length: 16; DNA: TGTGCCATCAGCTCCGGGACACTGTCAACTAATGAAAAACTGTTTTTT; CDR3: CAISSGTLSTNEKLFF
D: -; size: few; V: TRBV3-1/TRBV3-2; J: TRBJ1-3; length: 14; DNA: TGTGCCAGCAGCCCGAAACACTCTGGAAACACCATATATTTT; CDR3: CASSPKHSGNTIYF
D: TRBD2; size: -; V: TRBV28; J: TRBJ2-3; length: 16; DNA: TGTGCCAGCAGTCCCTGGGCGGGAGAAGGGACAGATACGCAGTATTTT; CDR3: CASSPWAGEGTDTQYF
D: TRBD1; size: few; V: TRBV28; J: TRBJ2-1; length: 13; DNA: TGTGCCAGCAGTAGGGGACAGGTTAATGAGCAGTTCTTC; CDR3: CASSRGQVNEQFF
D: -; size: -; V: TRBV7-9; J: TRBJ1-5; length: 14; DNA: TGTGCCAGCAGCATCTCCGACAGCTATCAGCCCCAGCATTTT; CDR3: CASSISDSYQPQHF
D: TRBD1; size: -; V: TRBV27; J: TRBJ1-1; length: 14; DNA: TGTGCCAGCTCGACCTTCAGGGGGCGAACTGAAGCTTTCTTT; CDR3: CASSTFRGRTEAFF
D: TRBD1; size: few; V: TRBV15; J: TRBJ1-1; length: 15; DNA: TGTGCCACCAGCAGGGACAGGGGGCTGGGCACTGAAGCTTTCTTT; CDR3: CATSRDRGLGTEAFF